A selection of T cell receptor beta chains follows, all from one sample in a study of cytomegalovirus exposure and HLA in healthy donors. The method was immunoSEQ multiplex PCR; TCRdb's version includes in-frame clones alone and lacks a portion of them. The sample includes around 150,000 clones, about three quarters of them seen just once. The source material was PBMCs. These receptors were obtained from a man aged 50 to 59 in good health and CMV-seropositive. Each CDR3 is given with its conserved first and last residue. D genes are given only for firm matches. Clone size is stated in some rows and not others, as once, few, many or a class when expanded.

CDR3	DNA	D	size	V	J
CASSLDREGEAFF	TGCGCCAGCAGCCTAGACAGGGAAGGTGAAGCTTTCTTT	TRBD1	NA	TRBV4-1	TRBJ1-1
CASSQGDRQYF	TGTGCCAGCAGTCAAGGGGACAGGCAGTACTTC	TRBD1	NA	TRBV27	TRBJ2-7
CASSPLTGGWSNQPQHF	TGTGCCAGCAGCCCACTCACAGGGGGATGGAGCAATCAGCCCCAGCATTTT	TRBD1	NA	TRBV7-8	TRBJ1-5
CASSLGGGIGAETQYF	TGTGCCAGCAGCTTAGGGGGGGGCATCGGGGCCGAGACCCAGTACTTC	NA	NA	TRBV5-4	TRBJ2-5
CATSPDIRGEAFF	TGTGCCACCAGCCCCGATATCAGGGGTGAAGCTTTCTTT	NA	NA	TRBV15	TRBJ1-1
CASSPGTDQTNYGYTF	TGTGCCAGCAGTCCTGGGACAGATCAAACTAACTATGGCTACACCTTC	TRBD1	NA	TRBV27	TRBJ1-2
CASSIEGLAYYGYTF	TGCGCCAGCAGTATTGAGGGACTCGCCTACTATGGCTACACCTTC	NA	NA	TRBV28	TRBJ1-2
CASSQGGLTTEAFF	TGTGCCAGCTCACAAGGGGGTCTCACCACTGAAGCTTTCTTT	NA	NA	TRBV18	TRBJ1-1
CASSSPPVNTEAFF	TGTGCCAGCAGTTCCCCCCCGGTAAACACTGAAGCTTTCTTT	NA	NA	TRBV2	TRBJ1-1
CASSLGGQSEAFF	TGTGCCAGCAGCTTAGGGGGACAGAGTGAAGCTTTCTTT	TRBD1	NA	TRBV7-9	TRBJ1-1
CASSRRPNEQYF	TGTGCCAGCAGCAGGAGGCCCAACGAGCAGTACTTC	NA	few	TRBV7-7	TRBJ2-7
CASSSTGTGGTGELFF	TGCGCCAGCAGCTCAACCGGGACCGGGGGTACCGGGGAGCTGTTTTTT	NA	NA	TRBV5-1	TRBJ2-2
CASIPSGGPRDEQFF	TGTGCCAGTATACCTAGCGGGGGGCCGCGGGATGAGCAGTTCTTC	TRBD2	NA	TRBV19	TRBJ2-1
CASSRDRGSEKLFF	TGTGCCAGCAGCCGGGACAGGGGAAGCGAAAAACTGTTTTTT	TRBD1	NA	TRBV5-5	TRBJ1-4
CASSDWGQTSNYGYTF	TGTGCCAGCAGTGACTGGGGACAGACCTCTAACTATGGCTACACCTTC	TRBD1	NA	TRBV2	TRBJ1-2
CASTIRGSGANVLTF	TGTGCCAGCACTATAAGGGGGTCTGGGGCCAACGTCCTGACTTTC	NA	few	TRBV6-6	TRBJ2-6
CASSPSGQFF	TGTGCCAGCAGTCCCTCGGGGCAGTTCTTC	NA	NA	TRBV28	TRBJ2-1
CASSSSAVDEKLFF	TGTGCCAGCAGCTCTTCCGCGGTGGATGAAAAACTGTTTTTT	NA	few	TRBV5-4	TRBJ1-4
CASSEQGTGGSPLHF	TGTGCCAGCAGCGAACAGGGGACAGGGGGTTCACCCCTCCACTTT	TRBD1	NA	TRBV6-4	TRBJ1-6
CASSINRVYGYTF	TGTGCCAGTAGTATTAACAGGGTCTATGGCTACACCTTC	NA	NA	TRBV19	TRBJ1-2
CASSPGGQRTDTQYF	TGTGCCAGCAGTCCAGGGGGCCAGCGCACAGATACGCAGTATTTT	TRBD1	NA	TRBV6-4	TRBJ2-3
CASSPGTVYGYTF	TGTGCCAGCAGCCCCGGGACAGTCTATGGCTACACCTTC	TRBD1	once	TRBV5-6	TRBJ1-2
CASKKRDYSNQPQHF	TGTGCCAGCAAAAAACGGGATTATAGCAATCAGCCCCAGCATTTT	NA	NA	TRBV28	TRBJ1-5
CASGIQGNTEAFF	TGTGCCAGCGGAATACAGGGAAACACTGAAGCTTTCTTT	NA	few	TRBV11-2	TRBJ1-1
CAIRPGTGTYEQYF	TGTGCCATCCGTCCCGGGACAGGGACCTACGAGCAGTACTTC	TRBD1	NA	TRBV10-3	TRBJ2-7
CASSLVTASYGYTF	TGTGCCAGCAGCTTGGTGACAGCCTCTTATGGCTACACCTTC	NA	NA	TRBV7-9	TRBJ1-2
CASSPGQAEYEQYF	TGTGCCAGCTCACCCGGACAGGCTGAGTACGAGCAGTACTTC	TRBD1	NA	TRBV18	TRBJ2-7
CASSYDRGKLFF	TGCGCCAGCAGCTATGACAGGGGAAAACTGTTTTTT	TRBD1	few	TRBV5-1	TRBJ1-4
CASSSPSVYGYTF	TGTGCCAGCAGTTCACCCTCGGTCTATGGCTACACCTTC	NA	NA	TRBV6-5	TRBJ1-2
CASTLGRQWNTGELFF	TGTGCCAGCACCCTGGGTCGACAGTGGAACACCGGGGAGCTGTTTTTT	NA	few	TRBV5-8	TRBJ2-2
CASSQDSGSNQPQHF	TGTGCCAGCAGCCAAGATTCGGGGAGCAATCAGCCCCAGCATTTT	NA	NA	TRBV4-2	TRBJ1-5
CASSPVDRGEPYGYTF	TGTGCCAGCTCACCCGTGGACAGGGGCGAACCCTATGGCTACACCTTC	TRBD1	NA	TRBV18	TRBJ1-2
CASSIFRGYSYNEQFF	TGTGCCAGTAGTATCTTCCGGGGTTACTCCTACAATGAGCAGTTCTTC	NA	NA	TRBV19	TRBJ2-1
CASSVGEGGSTEAFF	TGTGCCAGCAGCGTAGGGGAGGGGGGGTCCACTGAAGCTTTCTTT	NA	NA	TRBV9	TRBJ1-1
CASSSTGSMAGQETQYF	TGTGCCAGTAGTAGTACAGGGAGTATGGCGGGCCAAGAGACCCAGTACTTC	NA	NA	TRBV19	TRBJ2-5
CASSPYRGAGQETQYF	TGTGCCAGCAGCCCTTATCGTGGGGCGGGACAAGAGACCCAGTACTTC	NA	once	TRBV7-6	TRBJ2-5
CASSPRTGPHQPQHF	TGTGCCAGCAGCCCACGGACAGGGCCGCATCAGCCCCAGCATTTT	TRBD1	NA	TRBV16	TRBJ1-5
CATSTRGNTGELFF	TGTGCCACCAGCACCCGGGGTAACACCGGGGAGCTGTTTTTT	NA	NA	TRBV15	TRBJ2-2
CASSLLGLVDGTDTQYF	TGTGCCAGCAGTTTATTGGGACTAGTTGACGGAACAGATACGCAGTATTTT	TRBD2	NA	TRBV28	TRBJ2-3
CSAAEGGRYTF	TGCAGTGCTGCCGAAGGAGGGAGGTACACCTTC	NA	NA	TRBV20-1	TRBJ1-2
CASSPDRYYYGYTF	TGTGCCAGCAGCCCTGACAGGTACTACTATGGCTACACCTTC	NA	few	TRBV6-5	TRBJ1-2